These 10 T cell receptor beta chains originate from one sample sequenced in a study of T cells in Graves' hyperthyroidism and ophthalmopathy. What was amplified from RNA transcripts were TCR beta CDR3 regions. A set of HTBI primers served as the primers for a first-round RT-PCR of the TCR CDR3. TCRdb redid the calling of the multiplex PCR reads with MiXCR, one entry per CDR3 protein. The top ten clones hold around 21% of a sample with about 380,000 distinct CDR3 sequences, approximately 13% of them seen once. Material: blood. The source of these receptors is a man aged 25-45 years with Graves' hyperthyroidism that later progressed to Graves' ophthalmopathy.

This clonotype was detected only a few times. The chain uses TRBV28 and TRBJ1-5; TRBD1 agrees at 7 bases. This CDR3 spans 18 amino acids. The trim removed 3 bases at V and 5 bases at J, leaving 16 bases unmatched. The V gene's germline CDR1 is MDHEN and CDR2 SYDVKM. The CDR3 DNA sequence: TGTGCCAGCAGTTTCCCTGGCAGGGGGAGGTGGTCCCATCAGCCCCAGCATTTT. Translating it yields CASSFPGRGRWSHQPQHF.

The chain links TRBV7-9 to TRBJ1-1; 10 bases map to TRBD1. CDR3 length equals 16 residues. Germline V lookup: CDR1 SEHNR, CDR2 FQNEAQ (reference sequence). V trimming: 4 bases; J trimming: 1 base; junction bases outside the gene matches: 6. The CDR3 DNA is TGTGCCAGCAGCTACGGGACAGGGGTCGGGAACACTGAAGCTTTCTTT. It encodes CASSYGTGVGNTEAFF.

This clonotype was picked up many times. The V gene is TRBV7-9, the J gene TRBJ2-1; 10 positions match TRBD1. The CDR3 loop spans 13 amino acids. V was clipped by 5 bases and J by 7 bases; unmatched bases: 2. Per germline, CDR1 SEHNR and CDR2 FQNEAQ (reference sequence). As DNA, the CDR3 is TGTGCCAGCAGCGGGACAGGGGTGAATGAGCAGTTCTTC. Translated: CASSGTGVNEQFF.

There are a few counts of this clonotype. At one boundary the junction diverges from the germline segment, which might be a read error. The DNA for the CDR3 is TGTGCTAGCAGCTTAGAACAGGGTATCATGGGTGAGCAGTTCTTC. Protein sequence: CASSLEQGIMGEQFF. The chain carries TRBV7-7 and TRBJ2-1, with a weak D call TRBD1 (6 bases). This CDR3 comprises 15 residues. CDR1 is SSHAT and CDR2 is FNYEAQ in the germline V gene (reference sequence).

This clonotype appeared a few times. The chain is built from TRBV20-1 and TRBJ1-3; perhaps TRBD1 as D (5 bases). CDR3 length: 14 amino acids. V was trimmed by 2 bases and J by 8 bases, leaving 16 bases between them. Germline V gene data show CDR1 as DFQATT and CDR2 as SNEGSKA (reference sequence). The CDR3 reads CSARPTVLRDTIYF. The CDR3 bases are TGCAGTGCTAGACCGACAGTATTAAGAGACACCATATATTTT.

This clonotype occurred many times. This chain links TRBV5-1 with TRBJ2-3; the D call may be TRBD1 or TRBD2 (6 bases each). Germline CDR1 reads SGHRS; CDR2 reads YFSETQ. The V end was cut by 0 bases, the J end by 2 bases, with 16 bases between. The CDR3 consists of 17 residues. CDR3 nucleotides: TGCGCCAGCAGCTTGGTCCCGGGGGCACCCCTCACAGATACGCAGTATTTT. Translated: CASSLVPGAPLTDTQYF.

This rearrangement joins TRBV11-2 to TRBJ1-2; D is unclear. CDR3 length equals 16 residues. Germline CDR1 and CDR2: SGHAT and FQNNGV. V was pared by 5 bases and J by 0 bases, with 16 bases between. The CDR3 DNA follows: TGTGCCAGCAGCCCCTTTATCCGCTTCCCTAACTATGGCTACACCTTC. Protein product: CASSPFIRFPNYGYTF.

This clonotype occurred many times. The V call is TRBV11-2, the J call TRBJ1-2; D is uncertain. Germline loops: CDR1 SGHAT, CDR2 FQNNGV. V dropped 1 base and J dropped 6 bases, with 12 bases sitting between them. The CDR3 loop spans 14 amino acids. The DNA of the CDR3 is TGTGCCAGCAGCTTAGTTCGGGCAGGTGATGGCTACACCTTC. Translating gives CASSLVRAGDGYTF.

This clonotype was seen repeatedly, ten times or more. V and J are TRBV7-9 and TRBJ1-4; D gene ambiguous. Germline CDR1 and CDR2: SEHNR and FQNEAQ (reference sequence). The CDR3 has 15 residues. Trimming left V 0 bases short and J 8 bases short, with 13 bases between. This CDR3 reads CASSLAGAQREKLFF. CDR3 sequence (DNA): TGTGCCAGCAGCTTAGCTGGCGCCCAGCGGGAAAAACTGTTTTTT.

The chain couples TRBV7-9 to TRBJ1-4; tentative D call: TRBD1 (5 bases). V was cut by 5 bases and J by 3 bases, with 13 bases left in between. Germline CDR1 reads SEHNR; CDR2 reads FQNEAQ (reference sequence). The CDR3 contains 15 residues. The CDR3, as DNA: TGTGCCAGCAGCCGCAGGGATGCGGCTAATGAAAAACTGTTTTTT. Translated: CASSRRDAANEKLFF. The full variable domain, its missing parts supplied by reference TRBV7-9 and TRBJ1-4, is DTGVSQNPRHKITKRGQNVTFRCDPISEHNRLYWYRQTLGQGPEFLTYFQNEAQLEKSRLLSDRFSAERPKGSFSTLEIQRTEQGDSAMYLCASSRRDAANEKLFFGSGTQLSVL.